This T cell receptor (beta chain) derives from a study of Ad26.COV2.S vaccination and SARS-CoV-2 variants. TCRdb keeps only in-frame clones here, not all; method: immunoSEQ multiplex PCR. The sample consists of a few hundred thousand clones, approximately 90% of them appearing once. Treatment described: 19 received Ad26.COV2.S at low or high dose, single or two shots; roughly five received placebo; per-sample allocation not given. The study sampled participants on day 63 after the first vaccine or placebo injection. The V gene's germline CDR1 is LGHNA and CDR2 YSLEER. The CDR3 is 17 amino acids. The V and J ends lost 0 bases and 1 base, in that order; junction bases with no gene match: 8.

The source material was peripheral blood, sampled in a trial of Ad26.COV2.S vaccine versus placebo. The chain combines TRBV4-3 with TRBJ2-5; 7 bases agree with TRBD1. The origin of this receptor is a person aged 18-60 years who received the Ad26.COV2.S COVID-19 vaccine or a placebo. The CDR3 reads CASSQDLGGLRQETQYF. CDR3 DNA sequence: TGCGCCAGCAGCCAAGATCTAGGGGGCCTTCGCCAAGAGACCCAGTACTTC.